One and the same sample provided the 23 T cell receptor beta chains below, sequenced in a study of blood T cell repertoires in COVID-19. TCRdb keeps only in-frame clones here, not all; method: immunoSEQ multiplex PCR. The sample consists of about 310,000 clones, over 75% of them appearing once. The source material was PBMCs or T cells enriched from blood (not recorded which). These receptors came from a woman between 35 and 50 years old who had recovered from COVID-19.

CDR3 amino acids: CASSLFDTNTGGELYGYTF. CDR3 coding DNA: TGTGCCAGCAGTTTATTTGACACCAACACAGGGGGCGAGCTCTATGGCTACACCTTC. This chain uses TRBV28 with TRBJ1-2, with TRBD1 identical over 9 bases. V shed 1 base and J 4 bases; nucleotides not matched to a gene: 16. Germline values: CDR1 MDHEN, CDR2 SYDVKM. The CDR3 covers 19 residues.

This clone appeared once. V is TRBV4-2 and J is TRBJ1-1; D uncertain. This CDR3 contains 12 residues. V gave up 3 bases and J gave up 5 bases, with 7 bases separating them. Germline loops: CDR1 LGHNA, CDR2 YNFKEQ. The CDR3: CASSHGGTEAFF. DNA for the CDR3: TGTGCCAGCAGCCATGGCGGAACTGAAGCTTTCTTT.

The chain is built from TRBV19 and TRBJ2-7, with 8 bases matching TRBD2. Germline CDR1 reads LNHDA; CDR2 reads SQIVND (reference sequence). With V trimmed by 9 bases and J by 2 bases, 6 bases remained unmatched. The CDR3 spans 13 residues. The CDR3 DNA reads TGTGCCAGCCGGCGGGGGGTCGCCTACGAGCAGTACTTC. Its translation is CASRRGVAYEQYF.

The chain combines TRBV6-2 or TRBV6-3 with TRBJ1-5, with D maybe TRBD1 (5 bases). Germline V gene sequence: CDR1 MNHEY, CDR2 SVGEGT. CDR3 length: 16 residues. Trimming took 2 bases from V and 1 from J, leaving 12 bases between them. CDR3 nucleotide sequence: TGTGCCAGCAGTTACGGGGGGATGGTAAGCAATCAGCCCCAGCATTTT. It encodes CASSYGGMVSNQPQHF.

The rearrangement links TRBV5-1 to TRBJ2-5; 11 bases match TRBD2. J gave up 2 bases and V 4 bases, and 7 bases lay outside the gene matches. This CDR3 contains 16 residues. Germline CDR1 is SGHRS and CDR2 is YFSETQ. DNA of the CDR3: TGCGCCAGCAGCAACCGACTAGCGGGGATTCAAGAGACCCAGTACTTC. This codes for CASSNRLAGIQETQYF.

The genes are TRBV6-5 and TRBJ1-4; TRBD1 is a possible D gene (5 bases). CDR1 is MNHEY and CDR2 is SVGAGI in the germline V gene. V shed 5 bases and J shed 5 bases, with 6 bases lying between them. CDR3 length: 12 amino acids. The CDR3 nucleotides read TGTGCCAGCAGTCAGGGAAATGAAAAACTGTTTTTT. This gives the protein CASSQGNEKLFF.

The chain is built from TRBV7-9 and TRBJ2-1, with D maybe TRBD2 (5 bases). Germline CDR1 reads SEHNR; CDR2 reads FQNEAQ (reference sequence). The CDR3 runs to 14 residues. V shed 5 bases and J shed 4 bases, with 12 bases lying between them. CDR3 sequence (DNA): TGTGCCAGCAGCCCCGGACTCGGATACAATGAGCAGTTCTTC. Its protein is CASSPGLGYNEQFF.

J is TRBJ1-1 and V is TRBV5-1; 8 bases match TRBD1. There are 13 residues in the CDR3. Germline CDR1 reads SGHRS; CDR2 reads YFSETQ. The J segment lost 4 bases and the V segment lost 5 bases, leaving 4 bases of the junction unmatched. The CDR3: CASRSGQGTEAFF. Written as DNA, the CDR3 is TGCGCCAGCAGGTCAGGACAGGGCACTGAAGCTTTCTTT. Combining the CDR3 with reference TRBV5-1 and TRBJ1-1 gives the whole variable domain KAGVTQTPRYLIKTRGQQVTLSCSPISGHRSVSWYQQTPGQGLQFLFEYFSETQRNKGNFPGRFSGRQFSNSRSEMNVSTLELGDSALYLCASRSGQGTEAFFGQGTRLTVV.

J is TRBJ2-7 and V is TRBV10-1; 10 bases are shared with TRBD2. Germline-derived CDR1 and CDR2 are WNHNN and SYGVQD (reference sequence). The CDR3 has 16 residues. Trimming at V came to 4 bases and at J to 4 bases, leaving 10 bases not matched to a gene. CDR3 in amino acids: CASSVRGIAGGYEQYF. DNA of the CDR3: TGCGCCAGCAGTGTGCGGGGTATAGCGGGGGGTTACGAGCAGTACTTC.

The J gene is TRBJ2-7, the V gene TRBV11-3; TRBD1 matches 7 bases. Per germline, CDR1 SGHNT and CDR2 YENEEA. Trimming cost V 4 bases and J 0 bases; bases outside gene matches: 6. The CDR3 totals 15 residues. CDR3: CASSYTGASSYEQYF. The DNA of the CDR3 is TGTGCCAGCAGCTATACAGGGGCTAGCTCCTACGAGCAGTACTTC.

This clone occurred once. The chain joins TRBV12-1 to TRBJ2-7; TRBD2 was called by the table and not checked on the DNA. TRBV12-1 is recorded as a pseudogene. The length of the CDR3 is 15 residues. The CDR3 reads CASSFGDCYPYEQYF. The CDR3, as DNA: TGTGCCAGCAGCTTTGGCGACTGCTACCCCTACGAGCAGTACTTC.

V and J are TRBV18 and TRBJ1-5, with TRBD1 matching 7 bases. Per the germline V gene, CDR1 is KGHSH and CDR2 is LQKENI. V shed 6 bases, J shed 4 bases, and the junction held 9 bases outside the gene matches. This CDR3 is 15 amino acids long. The CDR3 DNA reads as TGTGCCAGCTCCGAGGCACAGGGGTTGAATCAGCCCCAGCATTTT. This gives the protein CASSEAQGLNQPQHF.

Concerning this clone itself: This specimen includes other DNA sequences encoding the same CDR3. The chain is built from TRBV7-9 and TRBJ1-5, with D possibly matching TRBD1 (6 bases). The CDR3 is 14 amino acids. Germline CDR1 reads SEHNR; CDR2 reads FQNEAQ (reference sequence). Trimming cost V 1 base and J 7 bases, with 11 bases left between them. In nucleotides, the CDR3 is TGTGCCAGCAGCTTAGATCAGGGGAGCCAGCCCCAGCATTTT. It encodes CASSLDQGSQPQHF.

This clone was counted a single time. The chain recombines TRBV4-3 with TRBJ1-1; D gene uncertain. The V gene's germline CDR1 is LGHNA and CDR2 YSLEER. V lost 0 bases and J 2 bases, leaving 10 bases between the germline ends. This CDR3 contains 15 residues. The CDR3 loop is CASSQDKNLNTEAFF. The CDR3 DNA reads as TGCGCCAGCAGCCAAGATAAAAATCTTAACACTGAAGCTTTCTTT.

The chain links TRBV19 to TRBJ1-1; D uncertain. The length of the CDR3 is 13 residues. CDR1 LNHDA and CDR2 SQIVND come from the germline V gene (reference sequence). Trimming took off 3 bases at V and 3 bases at J, with 8 bases between the two ends. The CDR3 sequence is CASSIRRDTEAFF. As DNA, the CDR3 is TGTGCCAGTAGTATCAGACGGGACACTGAAGCTTTCTTT.

The genes are TRBV2 and TRBJ1-5, with 8 bases lining up with TRBD1. The V segment lost 6 bases and the J segment 6 bases; nucleotides outside the gene matches: 4. This CDR3 has 13 residues. CDR1 is SNHLY, CDR2 FYNNEI, per germline. The CDR3 DNA reads as TGTGCCAGCAGGGACAGGGAAGGTCAGCCCCAGCATTTT. It encodes CASRDREGQPQHF.

V and J are TRBV4-1 and TRBJ1-3, with a tentative D call TRBD1 (5 bases). Deletions cut 3 bases from V and 4 bases from J, with 10 bases between. Germline values: CDR1 MGHRA, CDR2 YSYEKL. The CDR3 extends over 14 amino acids. The CDR3 sequence is CASSQEGLGNTIYF. The CDR3 DNA reads as TGCGCCAGCAGCCAGGAGGGACTCGGAAACACCATATATTTT.

V and J are TRBV7-3 and TRBJ1-4, with TRBD1 matching over 7 bases. This CDR3 contains 14 residues. The germline CDR1 and CDR2 sequences are SGHTA and FQGTGA. V lost 5 bases to trimming and J lost 5 bases; unmatched junction nucleotides: 5. The CDR3: CASSPTGPNEKLFF. The CDR3 bases are TGTGCCAGCAGCCCGACAGGGCCAAATGAAAAACTGTTTTTT.

V gene TRBV30 combines with J gene TRBJ2-5; TRBD2 is a possible D gene (6 bases). The CDR3 covers 13 residues. V was clipped by 8 bases and J by 5 bases, with 18 bases between them. The germline gives CDR1 GTSNPN, CDR2 SVGIG (reference sequence). Here the CDR3 DNA reads TGTGCCCACGGGTCGGGAGATTTTGAGACCCAGTACTTC. Translated, it gives CAHGSGDFETQYF.

V is TRBV24-1 and J is TRBJ2-2, with a tentative D call TRBD2 (6 bases). The germline CDR1 and CDR2 sequences are KGHDR and SFDVKD. The CDR3 is 14 residues long. V lost 6 bases to trimming and J lost 7 bases, with 14 bases between them. Here the CDR3 DNA reads TGTGCCACCAGTTTGGGCGCGGGAATCGGGGAGCTGTTTTTT. Residues: CATSLGAGIGELFF.

V and J are TRBV7-9 and TRBJ2-1; 13 bases align to TRBD2. Germline trimming cut 5 bases from V and 4 bases from J; bases unmatched to any gene: 5. Germline loops: CDR1 SEHNR, CDR2 FQNEAQ (reference sequence). CDR3 size: 16 residues. The CDR3 coding sequence is TGTGCCAGCAGCCTTACTAGCGGGAGGGTTTACAATGAGCAGTTCTTC. This encodes CASSLTSGRVYNEQFF.

The genes are TRBV28 and TRBJ1-2, with 8 positions matching TRBD1. J gave up 5 bases and V 1 base, and 9 bases lay outside the gene matches. This CDR3 is 16 amino acids long. CDR1 and CDR2 from the germline V gene are MDHEN and SYDVKM. CDR3 bases: TGTGCCAGCAGTTTATCACGGACAGGGAGGGGATATGGCTACACCTTC. Translating gives CASSLSRTGRGYGYTF.

This clone was counted a single time. The rearrangement uses TRBV27 and TRBJ1-1; no reliable D call. V was trimmed by 2 bases and J by 7 bases, leaving 14 bases between them. Per the germline V gene, CDR1 is MNHEY and CDR2 is SMNVEV (reference sequence). The length of the CDR3 is 14 residues. DNA for the CDR3: TGTGCCAGCAGTTTAAAGGTTGAGGGTTTTGAAGCTTTCTTT. Protein sequence: CASSLKVEGFEAFF.